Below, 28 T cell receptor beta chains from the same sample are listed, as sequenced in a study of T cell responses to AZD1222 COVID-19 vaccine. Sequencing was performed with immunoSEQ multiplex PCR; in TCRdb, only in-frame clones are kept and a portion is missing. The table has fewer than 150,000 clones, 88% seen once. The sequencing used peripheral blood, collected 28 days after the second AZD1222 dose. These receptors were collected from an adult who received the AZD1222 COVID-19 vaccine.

CDR3 nucleotide sequence: TGTGCCAGCAGTGAACAGGGTCTTTCGGCCAACGTCCTGACTTTC. This codes for CASSEQGLSANVLTF. The chain combines TRBV28 with TRBJ2-6; TRBD1 might be the D (6 bases). V was shortened by 5 bases and J by 6 bases, with 14 bases between the two germline ends. This CDR3 spans 15 amino acids. Germline CDR1 MDHEN, CDR2 SYDVKM.

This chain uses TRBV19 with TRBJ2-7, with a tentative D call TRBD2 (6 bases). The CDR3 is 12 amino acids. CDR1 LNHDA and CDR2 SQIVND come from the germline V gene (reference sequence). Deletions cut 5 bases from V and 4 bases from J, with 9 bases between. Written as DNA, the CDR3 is TGTGCCAGTAGTTCTCGGGGGTACGAGCAGTACTTC. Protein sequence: CASSSRGYEQYF. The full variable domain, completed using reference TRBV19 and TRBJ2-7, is DGGITQSPKYLFRKEGQNVTLSCEQNLNHDAMYWYRQDPGQGLRLIYYSQIVNDFQKGDIAEGYSVSREKKESFPLTVTSAQKNPTAFYLCASSSRGYEQYFGPGTRLTVT.

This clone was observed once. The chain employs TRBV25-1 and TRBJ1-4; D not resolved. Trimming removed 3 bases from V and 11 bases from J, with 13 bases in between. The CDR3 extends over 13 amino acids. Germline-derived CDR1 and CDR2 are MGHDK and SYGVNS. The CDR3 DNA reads TGTGCCAGCAGTGATGCCGGCCTTCGTAAACTGTTTTTT. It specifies CASSDAGLRKLFF.

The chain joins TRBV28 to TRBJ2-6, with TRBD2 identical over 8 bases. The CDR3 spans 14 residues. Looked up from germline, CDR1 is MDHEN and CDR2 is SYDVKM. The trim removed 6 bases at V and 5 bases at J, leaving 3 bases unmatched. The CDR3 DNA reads TGTGCCAGCAGCGCGGGGGGATGGGCCAACGTCCTGACTTTC. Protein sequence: CASSAGGWANVLTF.

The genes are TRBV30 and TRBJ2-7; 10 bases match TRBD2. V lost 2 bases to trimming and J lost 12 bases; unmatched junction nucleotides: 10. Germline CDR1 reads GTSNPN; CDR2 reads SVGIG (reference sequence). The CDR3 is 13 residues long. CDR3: CAWSFSGRPPLYF. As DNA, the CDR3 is TGTGCCTGGAGTTTTAGCGGGAGGCCTCCTTTGTACTTC.

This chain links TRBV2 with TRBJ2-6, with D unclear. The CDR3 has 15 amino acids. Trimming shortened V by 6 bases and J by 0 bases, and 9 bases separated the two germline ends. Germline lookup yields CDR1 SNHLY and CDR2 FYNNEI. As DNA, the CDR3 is TGTGCCAGCAGAGACCAAGGCTCTGGGGCCAACGTCCTGACTTTC. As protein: CASRDQGSGANVLTF.

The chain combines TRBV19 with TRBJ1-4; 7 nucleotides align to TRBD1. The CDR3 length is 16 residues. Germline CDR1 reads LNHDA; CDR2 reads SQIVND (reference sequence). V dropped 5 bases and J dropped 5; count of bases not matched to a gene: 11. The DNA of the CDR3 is TGTGCCAGTAGTCCTAAATCACAGGGGTGGAATGAAAAACTGTTTTTT. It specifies CASSPKSQGWNEKLFF.

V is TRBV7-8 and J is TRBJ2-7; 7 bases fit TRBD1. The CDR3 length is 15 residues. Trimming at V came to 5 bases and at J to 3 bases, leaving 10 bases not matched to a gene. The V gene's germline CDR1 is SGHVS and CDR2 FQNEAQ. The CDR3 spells CASSITGTDYYEQYF. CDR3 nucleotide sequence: TGTGCCAGCAGCATAACCGGGACAGACTACTACGAGCAGTACTTC.

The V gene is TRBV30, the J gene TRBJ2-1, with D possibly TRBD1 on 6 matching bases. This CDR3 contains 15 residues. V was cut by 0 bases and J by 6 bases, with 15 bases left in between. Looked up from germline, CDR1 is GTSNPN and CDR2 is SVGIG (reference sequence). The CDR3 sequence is CAWSVQGMVGNEQFF. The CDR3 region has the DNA TGTGCCTGGAGTGTGCAGGGGATGGTAGGCAATGAGCAGTTCTTC.

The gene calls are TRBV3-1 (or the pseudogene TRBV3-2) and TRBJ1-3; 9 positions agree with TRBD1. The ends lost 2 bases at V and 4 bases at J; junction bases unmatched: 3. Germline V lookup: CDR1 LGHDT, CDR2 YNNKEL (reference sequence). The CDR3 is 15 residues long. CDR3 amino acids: CASSQLGQGGNTIYF. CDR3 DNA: TGTGCCAGCAGCCAACTGGGACAGGGAGGAAACACCATATATTTT.

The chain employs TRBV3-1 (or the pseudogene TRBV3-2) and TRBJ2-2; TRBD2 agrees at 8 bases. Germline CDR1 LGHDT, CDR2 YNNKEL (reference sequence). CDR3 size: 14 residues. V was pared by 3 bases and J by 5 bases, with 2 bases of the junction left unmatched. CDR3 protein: CASSHRGGTGELFF. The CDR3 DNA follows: TGTGCCAGCAGCCACCGGGGGGGGACCGGGGAGCTGTTTTTT.

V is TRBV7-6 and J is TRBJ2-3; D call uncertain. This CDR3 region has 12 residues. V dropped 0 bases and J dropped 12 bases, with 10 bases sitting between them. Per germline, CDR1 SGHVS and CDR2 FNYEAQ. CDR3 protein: CASSLAPDLQYF. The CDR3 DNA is TGTGCCAGCAGCTTAGCGCCGGACCTCCAGTATTTT.

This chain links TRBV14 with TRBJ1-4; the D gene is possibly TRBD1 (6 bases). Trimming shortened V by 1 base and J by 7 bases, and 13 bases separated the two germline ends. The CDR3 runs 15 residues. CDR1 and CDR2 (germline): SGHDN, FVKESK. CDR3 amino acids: CASSQGSSGAEKLFF. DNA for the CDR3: TGTGCCAGCAGCCAAGGATCATCAGGGGCTGAAAAACTGTTTTTT.

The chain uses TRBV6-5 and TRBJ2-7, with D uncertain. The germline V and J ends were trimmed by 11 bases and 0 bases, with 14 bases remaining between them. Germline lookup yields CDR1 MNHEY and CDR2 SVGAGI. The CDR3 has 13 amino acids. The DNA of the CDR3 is TGTGCCTACACCGCAGAAAACTCCTACGAGCAGTACTTC. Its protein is CAYTAENSYEQYF.

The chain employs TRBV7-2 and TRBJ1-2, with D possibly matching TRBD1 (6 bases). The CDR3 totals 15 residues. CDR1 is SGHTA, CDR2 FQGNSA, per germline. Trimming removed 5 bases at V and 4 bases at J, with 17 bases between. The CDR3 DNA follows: TGTGCCAGCAGCGAGTACAGGGAGACCTTCTATGGCTACACCTTC. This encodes CASSEYRETFYGYTF.

The CDR3 sequence: CASSQPRGKAFF. The DNA of the CDR3 is TGTGCCAGCAGCCAACCGCGGGGAAAAGCTTTCTTT. This sequence joins TRBV11-3 and TRBJ1-1; D uncertain. From germline, CDR1 is SGHNT and CDR2 YENEEA. Trimming left V 5 bases short and J 9 bases short, with 13 bases between. The CDR3 runs to 12 residues.

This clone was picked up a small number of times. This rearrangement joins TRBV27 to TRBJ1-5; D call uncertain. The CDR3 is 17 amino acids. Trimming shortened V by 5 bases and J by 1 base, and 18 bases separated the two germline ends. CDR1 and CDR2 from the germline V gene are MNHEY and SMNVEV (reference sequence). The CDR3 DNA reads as TGTGCCAGCAGTCCTGGTGCAGGCCCGGGGAGCAATCAGCCCCAGCATTTT. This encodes CASSPGAGPGSNQPQHF.

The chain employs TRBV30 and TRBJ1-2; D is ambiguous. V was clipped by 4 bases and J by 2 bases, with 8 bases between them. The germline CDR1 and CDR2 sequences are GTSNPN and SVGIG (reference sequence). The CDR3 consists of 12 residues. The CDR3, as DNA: TGTGCCTGGAAACAGCCAAACTATGGCTACACCTTC. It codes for CAWKQPNYGYTF.

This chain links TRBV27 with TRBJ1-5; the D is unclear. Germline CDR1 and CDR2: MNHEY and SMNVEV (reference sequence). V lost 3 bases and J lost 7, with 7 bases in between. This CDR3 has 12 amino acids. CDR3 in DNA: TGTGCCAGCAGTTTTCCGGGGCAGCCCCAGCATTTT. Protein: CASSFPGQPQHF.

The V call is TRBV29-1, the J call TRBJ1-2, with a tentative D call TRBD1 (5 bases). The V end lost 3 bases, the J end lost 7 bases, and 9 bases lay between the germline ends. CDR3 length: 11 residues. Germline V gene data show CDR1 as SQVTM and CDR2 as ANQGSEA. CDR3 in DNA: TGCAGCGTTGACAGGGTCGGTGGCTACACCTTC. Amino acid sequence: CSVDRVGGYTF.

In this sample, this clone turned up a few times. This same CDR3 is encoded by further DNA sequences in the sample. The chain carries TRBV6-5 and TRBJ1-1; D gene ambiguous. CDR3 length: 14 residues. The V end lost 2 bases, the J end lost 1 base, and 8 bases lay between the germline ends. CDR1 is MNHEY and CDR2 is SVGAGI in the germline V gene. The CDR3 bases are TGTGCCAGCAGTTACGGAACAGCGAACACTGAAGCTTTCTTT. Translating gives CASSYGTANTEAFF.

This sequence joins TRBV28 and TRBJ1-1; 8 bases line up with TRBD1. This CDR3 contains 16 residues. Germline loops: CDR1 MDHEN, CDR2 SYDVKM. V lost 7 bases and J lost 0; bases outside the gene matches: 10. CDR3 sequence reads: CASTTLVDRVNTEAFF. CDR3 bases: TGTGCCAGCACCACTCTCGTGGACAGGGTGAACACTGAAGCTTTCTTT.

The CDR3 is CASSPGTSGVTDTQYF. As DNA, the CDR3 is TGTGCCAGCAGCCCCGGGACTAGCGGAGTCACAGATACGCAGTATTTT. The rearrangement joins TRBV11-3 to TRBJ2-3; TRBD2 matches at 11 bases. CDR3 length: 16 residues. Unmatched junction bases numbered 6, after V lost 5 bases and J lost 2 bases. In germline, CDR1 is SGHNT, CDR2 YENEEA.

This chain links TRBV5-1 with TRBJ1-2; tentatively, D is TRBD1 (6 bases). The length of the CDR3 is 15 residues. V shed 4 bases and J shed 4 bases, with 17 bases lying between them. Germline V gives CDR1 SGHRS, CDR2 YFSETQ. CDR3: CASSRVSGGSYGYTF. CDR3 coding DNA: TGCGCCAGCAGCAGGGTCTCGGGGGGCTCCTATGGCTACACCTTC.

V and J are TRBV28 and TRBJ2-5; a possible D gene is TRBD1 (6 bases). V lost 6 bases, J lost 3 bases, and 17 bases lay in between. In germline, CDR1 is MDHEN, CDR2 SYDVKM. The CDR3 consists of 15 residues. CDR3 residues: CASSLAGVGEETQYF. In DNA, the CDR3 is TGTGCCAGCAGCTTGGCAGGGGTTGGGGAAGAGACCCAGTACTTC.

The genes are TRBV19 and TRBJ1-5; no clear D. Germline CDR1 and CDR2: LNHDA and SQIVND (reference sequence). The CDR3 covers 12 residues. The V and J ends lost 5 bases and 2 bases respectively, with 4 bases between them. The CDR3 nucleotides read TGTGCCAGTAGTCAGGGCAATCAGCCCCAGCATTTT. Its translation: CASSQGNQPQHF. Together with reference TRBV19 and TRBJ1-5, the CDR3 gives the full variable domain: DGGITQSPKYLFRKEGQNVTLSCEQNLNHDAMYWYRQDPGQGLRLIYYSQIVNDFQKGDIAEGYSVSREKKESFPLTVTSAQKNPTAFYLCASSQGNQPQHFGDGTRLSIL.

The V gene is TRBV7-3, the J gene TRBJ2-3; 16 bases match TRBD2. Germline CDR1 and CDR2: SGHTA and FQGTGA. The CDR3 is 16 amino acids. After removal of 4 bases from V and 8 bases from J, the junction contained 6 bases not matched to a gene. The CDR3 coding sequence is TGTGCCAGCAGCTGGGGACTAGCGGGGGGGCAAGGTACGCAGTATTTT. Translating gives CASSWGLAGGQGTQYF.

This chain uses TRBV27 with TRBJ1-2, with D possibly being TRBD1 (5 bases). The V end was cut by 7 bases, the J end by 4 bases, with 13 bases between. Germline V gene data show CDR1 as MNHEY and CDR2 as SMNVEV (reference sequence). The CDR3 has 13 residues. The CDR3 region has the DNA TGTGCCAGCACCCCCTCGGGGGGCTATGGCTACACCTTC. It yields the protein CASTPSGGYGYTF.